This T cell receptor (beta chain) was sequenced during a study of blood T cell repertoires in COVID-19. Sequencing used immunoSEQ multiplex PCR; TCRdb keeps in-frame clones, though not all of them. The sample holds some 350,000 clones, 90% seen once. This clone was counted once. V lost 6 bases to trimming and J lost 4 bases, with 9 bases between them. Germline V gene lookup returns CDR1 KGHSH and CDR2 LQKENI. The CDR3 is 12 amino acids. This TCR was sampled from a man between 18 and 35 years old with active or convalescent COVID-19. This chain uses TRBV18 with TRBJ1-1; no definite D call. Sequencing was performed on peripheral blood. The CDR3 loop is CASSPLLTEAFF. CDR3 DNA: TGTGCCAGCTCCCCTCTCCTCACTGAAGCTTTCTTT. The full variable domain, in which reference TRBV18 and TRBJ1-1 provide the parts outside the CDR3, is NAGVMQNPRHLVRRRGQEARLRCSPMKGHSHVYWYRQLPEEGLKFMVYLQKENIIDESGMPKERFSAEFPKEGPSILRIQQVVRGDSAAYFCASSPLLTEAFFGQGTRLTVV.